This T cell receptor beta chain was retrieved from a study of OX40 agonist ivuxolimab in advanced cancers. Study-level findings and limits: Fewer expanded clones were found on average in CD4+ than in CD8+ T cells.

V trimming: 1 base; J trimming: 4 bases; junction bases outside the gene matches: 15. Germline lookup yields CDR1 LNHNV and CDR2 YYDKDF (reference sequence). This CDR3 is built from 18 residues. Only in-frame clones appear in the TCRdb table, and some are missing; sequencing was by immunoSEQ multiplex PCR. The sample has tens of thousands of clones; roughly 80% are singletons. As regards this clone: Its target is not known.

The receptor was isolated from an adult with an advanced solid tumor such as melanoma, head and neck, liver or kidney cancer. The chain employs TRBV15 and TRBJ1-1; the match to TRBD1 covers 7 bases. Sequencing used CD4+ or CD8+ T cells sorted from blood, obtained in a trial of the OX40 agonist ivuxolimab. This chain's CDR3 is CATSRGSPGGLFLTEAFF. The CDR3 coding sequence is TGTGCCACCAGCAGAGGGTCGCCAGGGGGGCTTTTTCTCACTGAAGCTTTCTTT.